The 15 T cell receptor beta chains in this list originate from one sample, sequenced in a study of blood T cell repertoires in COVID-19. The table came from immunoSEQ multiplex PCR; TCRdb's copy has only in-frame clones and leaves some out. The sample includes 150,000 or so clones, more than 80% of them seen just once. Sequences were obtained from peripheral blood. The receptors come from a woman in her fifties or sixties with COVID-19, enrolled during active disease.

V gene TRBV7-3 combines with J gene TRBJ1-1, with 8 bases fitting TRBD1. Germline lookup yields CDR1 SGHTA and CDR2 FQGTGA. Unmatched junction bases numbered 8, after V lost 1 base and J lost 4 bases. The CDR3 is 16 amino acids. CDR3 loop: CASSLNPSTGGTEAFF. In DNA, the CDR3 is TGTGCCAGCAGCTTAAACCCGTCCACAGGGGGCACTGAAGCTTTCTTT.

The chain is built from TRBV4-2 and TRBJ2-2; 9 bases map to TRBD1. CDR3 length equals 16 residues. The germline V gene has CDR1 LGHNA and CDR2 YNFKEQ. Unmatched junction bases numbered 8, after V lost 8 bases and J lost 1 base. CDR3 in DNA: TGTGCCAGCTCCCCCGGGACAGGGAGGAACACCGGGGAGCTGTTTTTT. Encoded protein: CASSPGTGRNTGELFF.

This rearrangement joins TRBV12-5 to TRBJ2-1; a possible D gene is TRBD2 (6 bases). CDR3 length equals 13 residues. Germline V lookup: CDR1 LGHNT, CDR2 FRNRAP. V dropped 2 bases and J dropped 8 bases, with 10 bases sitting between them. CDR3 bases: TGTGCTAGTGGTTTGACGGGGGATGATGAGCAGTTCTTC. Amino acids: CASGLTGDDEQFF.

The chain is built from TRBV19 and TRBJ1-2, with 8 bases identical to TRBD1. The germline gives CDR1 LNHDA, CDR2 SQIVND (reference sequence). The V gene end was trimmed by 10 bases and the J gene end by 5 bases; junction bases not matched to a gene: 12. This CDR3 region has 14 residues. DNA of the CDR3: TGTGCCACCACGATAGACAGGGGTGATTATGGCTACACCTTC. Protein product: CATTIDRGDYGYTF.

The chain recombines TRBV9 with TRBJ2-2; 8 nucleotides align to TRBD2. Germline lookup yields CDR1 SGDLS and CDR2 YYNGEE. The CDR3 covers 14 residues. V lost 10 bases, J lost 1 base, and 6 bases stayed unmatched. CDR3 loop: CASSRGGNTGELFF. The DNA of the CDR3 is TGTGCCTCCTCTCGGGGGGGGAACACCGGGGAGCTGTTTTTT.

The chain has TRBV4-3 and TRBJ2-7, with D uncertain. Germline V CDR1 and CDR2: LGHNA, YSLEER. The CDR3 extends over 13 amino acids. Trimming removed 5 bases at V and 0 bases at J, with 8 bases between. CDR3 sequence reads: CASSWSSSYEQYF. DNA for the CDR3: TGCGCCAGCAGCTGGTCCAGCTCCTACGAGCAGTACTTC.

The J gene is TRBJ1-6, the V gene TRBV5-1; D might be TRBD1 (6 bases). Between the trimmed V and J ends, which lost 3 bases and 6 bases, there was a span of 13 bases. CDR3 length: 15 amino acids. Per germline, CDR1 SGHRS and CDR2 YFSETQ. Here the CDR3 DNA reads TGCGCCAGCAGCTCTGAACAGGGATTTAATTCACCCCTCCACTTT. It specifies CASSSEQGFNSPLHF.

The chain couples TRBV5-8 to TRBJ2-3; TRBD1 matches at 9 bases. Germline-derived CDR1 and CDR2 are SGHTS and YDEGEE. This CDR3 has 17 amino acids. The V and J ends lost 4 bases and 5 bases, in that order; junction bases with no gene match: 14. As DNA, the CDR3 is TGTGCCAGCAGCACGGGACAGGGAATATGGTCGGGAGATACGCAGTATTTT. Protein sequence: CASSTGQGIWSGDTQYF.

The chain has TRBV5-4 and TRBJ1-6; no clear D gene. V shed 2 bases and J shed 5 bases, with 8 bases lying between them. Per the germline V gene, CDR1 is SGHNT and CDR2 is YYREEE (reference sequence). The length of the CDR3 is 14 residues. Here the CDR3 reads CASSFAIDNSPLHF. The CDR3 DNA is TGTGCCAGCAGCTTCGCGATTGATAATTCACCCCTCCACTTT.

The CDR3 coding sequence is TGTGCCTGGATTAGGGAGGGGATTAATTCACCCCTCCACTTT. Translating it yields CAWIREGINSPLHF. V and J are TRBV30 and TRBJ1-6, with TRBD1 as a possible D gene (5 bases). The CDR3 spans 14 residues. Trimming pared 4 bases from V and 6 bases from J, leaving 13 bases between. Per the germline V gene, CDR1 is GTSNPN and CDR2 is SVGIG (reference sequence).

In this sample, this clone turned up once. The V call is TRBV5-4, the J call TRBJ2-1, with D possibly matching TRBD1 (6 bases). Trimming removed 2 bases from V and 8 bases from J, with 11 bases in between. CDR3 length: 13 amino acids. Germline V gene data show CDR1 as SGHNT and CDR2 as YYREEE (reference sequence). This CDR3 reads CASSLAGADEQFF. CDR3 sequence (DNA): TGTGCCAGCAGCTTAGCAGGGGCGGATGAGCAGTTCTTC.

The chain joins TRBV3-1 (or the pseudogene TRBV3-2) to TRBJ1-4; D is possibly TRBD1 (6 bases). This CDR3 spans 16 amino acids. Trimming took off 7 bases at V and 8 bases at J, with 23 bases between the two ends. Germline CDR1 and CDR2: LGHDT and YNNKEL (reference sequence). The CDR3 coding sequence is TGTGCCAGCACGTCTTCGGGGGGCCTCGGTTGGGAAAAACTGTTTTTT. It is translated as CASTSSGGLGWEKLFF.

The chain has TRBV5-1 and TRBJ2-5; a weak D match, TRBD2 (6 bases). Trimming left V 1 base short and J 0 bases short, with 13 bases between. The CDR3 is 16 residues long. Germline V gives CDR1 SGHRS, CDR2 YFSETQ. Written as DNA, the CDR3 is TGCGCCAGCAGCTTGAGGTGGGGGGAGTACCAAGAGACCCAGTACTTC. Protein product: CASSLRWGEYQETQYF.

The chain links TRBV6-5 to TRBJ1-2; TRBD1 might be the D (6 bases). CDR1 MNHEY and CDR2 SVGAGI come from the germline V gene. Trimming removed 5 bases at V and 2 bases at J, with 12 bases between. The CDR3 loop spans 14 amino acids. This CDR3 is CASSRTGKNYGYTF. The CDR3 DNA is TGTGCCAGCAGTCGCACAGGGAAAAACTATGGCTACACCTTC.

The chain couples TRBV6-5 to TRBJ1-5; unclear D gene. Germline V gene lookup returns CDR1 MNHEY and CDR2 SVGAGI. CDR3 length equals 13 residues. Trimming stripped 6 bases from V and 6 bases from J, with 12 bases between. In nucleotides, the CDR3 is TGTGCCAGCAGAGGAGGGCGGGGTCAGCCCCAGCATTTT. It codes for CASRGGRGQPQHF.